The clone carrying this T cell receptor beta chain was detected only a few times. With 0 bases removed from V and 6 bases from J, the gap between germline ends came to 15 bases. The CDR3 covers 15 residues. Germline CDR1 and CDR2: GTSNPN and SVGIG (reference sequence). This entry is derived from a study of regulatory T cells in long-lasting Graves disease. The time point denotes: newly diagnosed GD, antithyroid drugs for less than 3 months. RNA isolated from PBMCs was used to make the TCR library. Arm-PCR of CDR3 regions and iRepertoire HTBI primers were the basis on which TCR beta libraries were built. TCRdb re-called the multiplex PCR reads with MiXCR, one entry per CDR3 protein. The data contain 350,000 to 500,000 distinct CDR3 sequences, over 15% of them singletons. These same data were also listed under a study on T cells in Graves' hyperthyroidism and ophthalmopathy. From that second work: Appearing also in blood were most of the thyroid clonotypes expanded above 0.001.

The sequence was obtained from a woman younger than 30 with Graves disease. Specimen: peripheral blood mononuclear cells (PBMCs), collected at new diagnosis, from a patient treated with antithyroid drugs. The chain combines TRBV30 with TRBJ2-1; TRBD2 is a possible D gene (5 bases). The CDR3 DNA sequence: TGTGCCTGGAGTGTAACGGGATGGGGAAGCAATGAGCAGTTCTTC. Translation: CAWSVTGWGSNEQFF.